This note documents a single T cell receptor (beta chain) sequence. The antigen is not known. The data stem from a study of shared clonotypes between healthy human individuals. Study at large: Three CD4 naive, three CD4 memory, two CD8 naive and one CD8 memory plate were used per donor. The study's findings and limits: Sampling included only blood; tissue repertoires likely differ.

Naive CD8 populations comprised CD45RO-negative cells positively selected for CCR7, excluding terminally differentiated effector memory CD45RA+ cells. In replicate PCRs of sorted subsets, roughly 200 ng DNA, about 30,000 T cell genomes, was used. Assay used: immunoSEQ multiplex PCR; TCRdb lists only in-frame clones, some missing. The table includes about 2.1 million clones, 93% detected once. V was cut by 3 bases and J by 0 bases, with 12 bases left in between. Germline assignment: CDR1 SNHLY and CDR2 FYNNEI. The CDR3 loop spans 16 amino acids. The gene calls are TRBV2 and TRBJ2-4; tentatively, D is TRBD2 (7 bases). The sample comprised naive CD8+ T cells from PBMCs. The sequence was obtained from a man aged 18 to 30 in good health. Some clones in this sample may be carry-over from other donors' samples. CDR3 nucleotide sequence: TGTGCCAGCAGTGAGGGGAGGGGGTCAGCCAAAAACATTCAGTACTTC. Protein: CASSEGRGSAKNIQYF.